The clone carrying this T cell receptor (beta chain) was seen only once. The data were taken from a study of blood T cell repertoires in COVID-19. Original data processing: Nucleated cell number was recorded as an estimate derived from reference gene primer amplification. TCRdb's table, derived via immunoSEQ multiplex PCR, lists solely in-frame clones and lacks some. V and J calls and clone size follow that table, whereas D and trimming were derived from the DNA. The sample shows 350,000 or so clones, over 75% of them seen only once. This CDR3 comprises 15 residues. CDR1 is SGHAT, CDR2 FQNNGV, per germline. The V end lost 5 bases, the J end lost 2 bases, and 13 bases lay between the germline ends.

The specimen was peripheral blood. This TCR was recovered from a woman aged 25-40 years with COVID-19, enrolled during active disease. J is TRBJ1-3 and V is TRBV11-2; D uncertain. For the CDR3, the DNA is TGTGCCAGCAGCCGCCTTGGACTACCTGGAAACACCATATATTTT. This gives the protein CASSRLGLPGNTIYF. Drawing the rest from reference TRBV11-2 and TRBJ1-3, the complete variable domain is EAGVAQSPRYKIIEKRQSVAFWCNPISGHATLYWYQQILGQGPKLLIQFQNNGVVDDSQLPKDRFSAERLKGVDSTLKIQPAKLEDSAVYLCASSRLGLPGNTIYFGEGSWLTVV.